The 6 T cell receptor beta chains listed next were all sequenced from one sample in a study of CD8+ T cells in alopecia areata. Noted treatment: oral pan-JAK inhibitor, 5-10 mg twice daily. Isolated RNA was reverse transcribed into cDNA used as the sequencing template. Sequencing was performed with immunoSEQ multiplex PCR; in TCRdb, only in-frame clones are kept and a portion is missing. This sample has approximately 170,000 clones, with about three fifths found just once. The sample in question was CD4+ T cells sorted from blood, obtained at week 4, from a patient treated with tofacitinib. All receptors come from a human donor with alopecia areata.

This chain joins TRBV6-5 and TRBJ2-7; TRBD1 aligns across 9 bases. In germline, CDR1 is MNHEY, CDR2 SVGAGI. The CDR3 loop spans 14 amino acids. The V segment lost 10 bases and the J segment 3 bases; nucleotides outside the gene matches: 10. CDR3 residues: CATQLDRGFYEQYF. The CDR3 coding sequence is TGTGCCACTCAACTGGACAGGGGTTTCTACGAGCAGTACTTC.

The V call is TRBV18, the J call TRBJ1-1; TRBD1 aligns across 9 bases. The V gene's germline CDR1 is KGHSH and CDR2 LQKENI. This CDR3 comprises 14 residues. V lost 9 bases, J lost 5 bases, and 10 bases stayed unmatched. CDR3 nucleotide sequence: TGTGCCAGTTTCATACAGGGGGCTGGGACTGAAGCTTTCTTT. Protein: CASFIQGAGTEAFF.

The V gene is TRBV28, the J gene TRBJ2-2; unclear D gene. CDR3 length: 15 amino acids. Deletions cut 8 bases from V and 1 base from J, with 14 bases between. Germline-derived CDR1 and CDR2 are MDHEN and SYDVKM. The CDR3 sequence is CASHLTSQNTGELFF. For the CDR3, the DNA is TGTGCCAGCCACCTGACATCCCAGAACACCGGGGAGCTGTTTTTT.

The CDR3 here is CASSLRFGTGDHEQYF. DNA for the CDR3: TGTGCCAGCAGCTTAAGGTTCGGGACAGGGGACCACGAGCAGTACTTC. The V call is TRBV7-8, the J call TRBJ2-7; TRBD1 matches at 10 bases. This CDR3 is 16 amino acids long. CDR1 and CDR2 from the germline V gene are SGHVS and FQNEAQ. After removal of 2 bases from V and 5 bases from J, the junction contained 9 bases not matched to a gene. Full variable domain (missing parts from reference TRBV7-8 and TRBJ2-7): GAGVSQSPRYKVAKRGQDVALRCDPISGHVSLFWYQQALGQGPEFLTYFQNEAQLDKSGLPSDRFFAERPEGSVSTLKIQRTQQEDSAVYLCASSLRFGTGDHEQYFGPGTRLTVT.

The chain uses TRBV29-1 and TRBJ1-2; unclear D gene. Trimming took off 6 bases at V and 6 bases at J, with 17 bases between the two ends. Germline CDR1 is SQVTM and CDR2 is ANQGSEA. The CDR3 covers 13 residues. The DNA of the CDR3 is TGCAGCGTGGCCCTGGACCCGAGGGATGGCTACACCTTC. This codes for CSVALDPRDGYTF.

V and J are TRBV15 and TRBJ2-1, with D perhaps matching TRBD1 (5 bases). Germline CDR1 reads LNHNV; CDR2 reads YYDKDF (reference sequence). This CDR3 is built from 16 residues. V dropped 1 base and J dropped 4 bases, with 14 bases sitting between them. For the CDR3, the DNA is TGTGCCACCAGCAGAGGGTTGGGGCGGACATACAATGAGCAGTTCTTC. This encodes CATSRGLGRTYNEQFF.